These 9 T cell receptor beta chains were all obtained from the same sample, sequenced in a study of Graves' ophthalmopathy and Graves' hyperthyroidism. RNA transcripts were the template, and TCR beta CDR3 regions were amplified from them. RT-PCR with HTBI primers came first, then second-round multiplex PCR. Using its own MiXCR run on the multiplex PCR reads, TCRdb lists one record per CDR3 protein. There are roughly 230,000 distinct CDR3 sequences in the sample; 20% to 25% occur only once, and about 46% lies in the top ten. Sequenced sample: peripheral blood. These receptors all stem from a woman aged 45-60 years with Graves' ophthalmopathy.

The table lists this clonotype with many counts. V gene TRBV29-1 combines with J gene TRBJ1-2, with TRBD1 matching 7 bases. The CDR3 has 18 residues. Germline CDR1 reads SQVTM; CDR2 reads ANQGSEA. V shed 1 base, J shed 1 base, and the junction held 15 bases outside the gene matches. The CDR3 DNA reads TGCAGCGTTGAAGTTCGGCGGAGGGCAGGGGGGAGTAACTATGGCTACACCTTC. Translation: CSVEVRRRAGGSNYGYTF.

In this sample, this clonotype turned up many times. The chain joins TRBV27 to TRBJ2-7; 10 nucleotides align to TRBD1. The CDR3 extends over 14 amino acids. After removal of 5 bases from V and 5 bases from J, the junction contained 6 bases not matched to a gene. Looked up from germline, CDR1 is MNHEY and CDR2 is SMNVEV (reference sequence). This CDR3 is CASSPRQGANEQYF. In nucleotides, the CDR3 is TGTGCCAGCAGTCCTCGACAGGGGGCCAACGAGCAGTACTTC.

This chain uses TRBV29-1 with TRBJ2-2; tentative D call: TRBD2 (6 bases). The CDR3 spans 13 residues. Germline loops: CDR1 SQVTM, CDR2 ANQGSEA. The V end lost 5 bases, the J end lost 4 bases, and 11 bases lay between the germline ends. CDR3 residues: CSVSEGGTGELFF. Written as DNA, the CDR3 is TGCAGCGTTTCGGAGGGTGGCACCGGGGAGCTGTTTTTT.

In its sample, this clonotype was seen a few times. At one of its ends the junction is not consistent with the germline gene, which may arise from a read error. The rearrangement links TRBV12-3 or TRBV12-4 to TRBJ2-7; D is ambiguous. CDR3 size: 14 residues. This CDR3 is CASSFESFGYEQSF. CDR3 bases: TGTGCCAGCAGTTTTGAGTCCTTCGGGTACGAGCAGTCCTTC.

This clonotype was counted between two and nine times. In DNA, the CDR3 is TGCAGCGTTGATAAAGCGGGAACTTCAGATACGCAGTATTTT. Protein sequence: CSVDKAGTSDTQYF. The rearrangement uses TRBV29-1 and TRBJ2-3; 7 bases fit TRBD2. The germline V gene has CDR1 SQVTM and CDR2 ANQGSEA. V shed 3 bases, J shed 4 bases, and the junction held 7 bases outside the gene matches. This CDR3 spans 14 amino acids.

V usage is TRBV7-8 and J usage is TRBJ1-6, with D possibly matching TRBD1 (5 bases). The CDR3 runs to 18 residues. CDR1 and CDR2 from the germline V gene are SGHVS and FQNEAQ. Trimming took off 7 bases at V and 2 bases at J, with 21 bases between the two ends. The CDR3 nucleotides read TGTGCCAGCACCATCTCCCCGGGGAAGGGACCCTATAATTCACCCCTCCACTTT. This translates into CASTISPGKGPYNSPLHF.

This clonotype was counted many times. The rearrangement joins TRBV28 to TRBJ1-2; D is unclear. The V and J ends lost 5 bases and 2 bases respectively, with 12 bases between them. Germline V gene sequence: CDR1 MDHEN, CDR2 SYDVKM. The CDR3 has 14 amino acids. The CDR3 nucleotides read TGTGCCAGCAGTCCGCAGCCGGGAAACTATGGCTACACCTTC. Protein: CASSPQPGNYGYTF.

There are a few counts of this clonotype. The chain recombines TRBV30 with TRBJ2-5, with 7 bases that match TRBD2. V lost 2 bases to trimming and J lost 6 bases; unmatched junction nucleotides: 3. The CDR3 runs to 12 residues. In germline, CDR1 is GTSNPN, CDR2 SVGIG (reference sequence). The CDR3 DNA follows: TGTGCCTGGAGTCGGGGGGTGCAGACCCAGTACTTC. Protein: CAWSRGVQTQYF.

This chain links TRBV7-9 with TRBJ2-2; TRBD2 matches 7 bases. The CDR3 length is 15 residues. From germline, CDR1 is SEHNR and CDR2 FQNEAQ (reference sequence). The V and J ends lost 0 bases and 5 bases, in that order; junction bases with no gene match: 3. The CDR3 spells CASSLALRGTGELFF. The CDR3 DNA reads as TGTGCCAGCAGCTTAGCCCTGCGGGGGACCGGGGAGCTGTTTTTT.